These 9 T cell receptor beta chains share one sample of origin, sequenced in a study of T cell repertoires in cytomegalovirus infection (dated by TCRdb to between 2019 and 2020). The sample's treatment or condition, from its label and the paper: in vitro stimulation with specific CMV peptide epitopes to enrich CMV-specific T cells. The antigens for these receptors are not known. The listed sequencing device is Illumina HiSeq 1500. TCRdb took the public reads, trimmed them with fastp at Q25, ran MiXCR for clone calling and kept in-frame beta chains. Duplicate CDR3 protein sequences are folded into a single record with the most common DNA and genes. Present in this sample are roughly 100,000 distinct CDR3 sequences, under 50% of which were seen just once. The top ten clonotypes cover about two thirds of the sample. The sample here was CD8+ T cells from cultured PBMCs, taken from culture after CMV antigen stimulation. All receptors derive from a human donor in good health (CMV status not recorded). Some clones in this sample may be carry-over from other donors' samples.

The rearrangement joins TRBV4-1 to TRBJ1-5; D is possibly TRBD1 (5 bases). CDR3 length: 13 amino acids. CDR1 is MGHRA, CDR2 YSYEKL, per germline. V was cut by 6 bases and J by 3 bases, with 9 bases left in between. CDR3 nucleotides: TGCGCCAGCAGAATGGGGGACAATCAGCCCCAGCATTTT. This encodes CASRMGDNQPQHF.

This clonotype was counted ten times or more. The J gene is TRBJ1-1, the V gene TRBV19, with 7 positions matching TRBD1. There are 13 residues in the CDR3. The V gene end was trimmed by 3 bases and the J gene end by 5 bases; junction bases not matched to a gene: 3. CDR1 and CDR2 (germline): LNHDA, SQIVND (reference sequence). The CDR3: CASSILTGTEAFF. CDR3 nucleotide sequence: TGTGCCAGTAGTATCCTGACAGGGACTGAAGCTTTCTTT.

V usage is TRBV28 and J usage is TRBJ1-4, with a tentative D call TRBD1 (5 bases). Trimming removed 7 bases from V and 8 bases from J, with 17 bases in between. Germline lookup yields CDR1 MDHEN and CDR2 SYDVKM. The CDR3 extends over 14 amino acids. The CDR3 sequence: CASNLDGAEEKLFF. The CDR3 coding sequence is TGTGCCAGCAACCTGGACGGGGCGGAGGAAAAACTGTTTTTT.

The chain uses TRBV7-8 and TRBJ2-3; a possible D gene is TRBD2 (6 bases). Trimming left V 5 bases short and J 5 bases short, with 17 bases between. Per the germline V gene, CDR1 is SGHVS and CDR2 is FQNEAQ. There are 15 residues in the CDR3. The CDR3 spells CASSLRDSLGDTQYF. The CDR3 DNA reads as TGTGCCAGCAGCCTCCGGGACTCCCTGGGAGATACGCAGTATTTT.

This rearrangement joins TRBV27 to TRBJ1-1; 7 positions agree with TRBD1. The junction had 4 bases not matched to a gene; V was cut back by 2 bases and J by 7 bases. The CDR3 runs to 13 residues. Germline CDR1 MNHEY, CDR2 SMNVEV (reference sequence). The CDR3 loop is CASSLTGAHEAFF. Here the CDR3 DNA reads TGTGCCAGCAGTTTAACAGGGGCGCATGAAGCTTTCTTT.

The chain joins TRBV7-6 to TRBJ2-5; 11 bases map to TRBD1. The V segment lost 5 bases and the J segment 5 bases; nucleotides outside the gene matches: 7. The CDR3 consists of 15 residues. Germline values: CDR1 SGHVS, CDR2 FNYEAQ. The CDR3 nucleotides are TGTGCCAGCAGCCCACGGACAGGGGGCTCGGAGACCCAGTACTTC. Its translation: CASSPRTGGSETQYF.

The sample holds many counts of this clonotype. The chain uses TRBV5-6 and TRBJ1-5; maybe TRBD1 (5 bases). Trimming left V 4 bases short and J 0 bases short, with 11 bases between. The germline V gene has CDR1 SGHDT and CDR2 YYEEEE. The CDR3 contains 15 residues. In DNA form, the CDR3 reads TGTGCCAGCAGCCCGGGACTCTATAGCAATCAGCCCCAGCATTTT. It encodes CASSPGLYSNQPQHF.

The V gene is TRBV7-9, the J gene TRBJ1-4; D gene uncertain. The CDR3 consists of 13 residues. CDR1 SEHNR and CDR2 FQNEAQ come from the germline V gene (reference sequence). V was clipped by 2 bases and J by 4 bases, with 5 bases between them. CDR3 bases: TGTGCCAGCAGCTTACGGAGTAATGAAAAACTGTTTTTT. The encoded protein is CASSLRSNEKLFF. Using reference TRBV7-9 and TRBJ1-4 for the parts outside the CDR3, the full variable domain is DTGVSQNPRHKITKRGQNVTFRCDPISEHNRLYWYRQTLGQGPEFLTYFQNEAQLEKSRLLSDRFSAERPKGSFSTLEIQRTEQGDSAMYLCASSLRSNEKLFFGSGTQLSVL.

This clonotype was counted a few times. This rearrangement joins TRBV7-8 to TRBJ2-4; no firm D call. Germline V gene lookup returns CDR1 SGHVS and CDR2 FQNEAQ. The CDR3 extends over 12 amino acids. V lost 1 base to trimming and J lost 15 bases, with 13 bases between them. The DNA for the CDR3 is TGTGCCAGCAGCTTAGACAGCGCCAGGTTGTACTTC. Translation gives CASSLDSARLYF. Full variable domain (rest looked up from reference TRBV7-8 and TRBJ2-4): GAGVSQSPRYKVAKRGQDVALRCDPISGHVSLFWYQQALGQGPEFLTYFQNEAQLDKSGLPSDRFFAERPEGSVSTLKIQRTQQEDSAVYLCASSLDSARLYFGAGTRLSVL.